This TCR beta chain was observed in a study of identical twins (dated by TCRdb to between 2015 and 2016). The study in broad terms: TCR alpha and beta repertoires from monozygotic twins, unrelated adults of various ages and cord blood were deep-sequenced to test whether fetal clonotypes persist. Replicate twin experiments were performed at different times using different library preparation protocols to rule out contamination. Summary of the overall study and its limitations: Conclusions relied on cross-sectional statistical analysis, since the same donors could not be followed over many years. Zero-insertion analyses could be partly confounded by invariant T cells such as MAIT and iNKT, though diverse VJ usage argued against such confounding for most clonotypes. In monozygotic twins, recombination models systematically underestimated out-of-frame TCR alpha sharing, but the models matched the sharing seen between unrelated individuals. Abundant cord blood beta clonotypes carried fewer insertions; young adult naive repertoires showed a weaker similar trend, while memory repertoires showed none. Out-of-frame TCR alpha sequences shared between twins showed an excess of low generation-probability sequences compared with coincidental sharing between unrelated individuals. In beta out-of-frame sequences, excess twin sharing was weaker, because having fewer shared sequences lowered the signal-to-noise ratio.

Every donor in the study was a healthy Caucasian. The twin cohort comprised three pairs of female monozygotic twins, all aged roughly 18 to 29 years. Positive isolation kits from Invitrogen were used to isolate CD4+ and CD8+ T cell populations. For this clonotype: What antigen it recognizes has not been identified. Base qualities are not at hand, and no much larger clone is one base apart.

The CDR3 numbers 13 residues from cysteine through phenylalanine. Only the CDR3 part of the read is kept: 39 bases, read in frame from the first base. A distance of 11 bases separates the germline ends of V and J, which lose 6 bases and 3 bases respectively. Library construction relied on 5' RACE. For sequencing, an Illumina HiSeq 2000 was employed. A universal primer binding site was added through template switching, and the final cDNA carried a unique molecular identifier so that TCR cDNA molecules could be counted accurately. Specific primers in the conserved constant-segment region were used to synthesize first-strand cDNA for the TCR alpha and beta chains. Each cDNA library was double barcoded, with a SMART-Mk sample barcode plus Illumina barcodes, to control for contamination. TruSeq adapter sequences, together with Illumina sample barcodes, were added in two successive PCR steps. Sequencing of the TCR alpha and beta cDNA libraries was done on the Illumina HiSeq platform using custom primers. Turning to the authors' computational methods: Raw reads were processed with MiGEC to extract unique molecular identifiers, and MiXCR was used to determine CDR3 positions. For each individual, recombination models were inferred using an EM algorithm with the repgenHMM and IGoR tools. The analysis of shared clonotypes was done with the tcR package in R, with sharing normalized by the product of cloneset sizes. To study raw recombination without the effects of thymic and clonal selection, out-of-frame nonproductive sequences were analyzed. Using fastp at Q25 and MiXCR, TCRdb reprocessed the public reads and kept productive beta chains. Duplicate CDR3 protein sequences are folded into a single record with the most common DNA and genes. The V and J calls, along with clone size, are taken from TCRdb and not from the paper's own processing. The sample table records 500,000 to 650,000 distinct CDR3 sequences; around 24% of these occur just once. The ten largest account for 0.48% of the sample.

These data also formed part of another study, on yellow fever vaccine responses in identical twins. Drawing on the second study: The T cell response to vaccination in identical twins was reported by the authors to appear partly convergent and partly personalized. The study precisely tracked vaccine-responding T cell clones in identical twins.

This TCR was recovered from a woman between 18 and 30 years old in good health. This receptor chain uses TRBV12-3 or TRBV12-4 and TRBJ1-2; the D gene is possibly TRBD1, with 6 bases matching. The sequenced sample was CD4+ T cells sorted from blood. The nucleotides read TGTGCCAGCAGACCCGACAGGTACTATGGCTACACCTTC. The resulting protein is CASRPDRYYGYTF.